This T cell receptor (beta chain) was identified in a study of blood T cell repertoires in COVID-19. Profiling relied on immunoSEQ multiplex PCR, and the TCRdb table lists in-frame clones only, not all of them. The profile shows fewer than 250,000 clones, over 80% of them singletons. V lost 3 bases, J lost 5 bases, and 5 bases stayed unmatched. Germline lookup yields CDR1 SEHNR and CDR2 FQNEAQ (reference sequence). CDR3 size: 15 residues. The chain is built from TRBV7-9 and TRBJ2-2; 8 positions agree with TRBD1. The origin of this receptor is a woman in her 30s who had been exposed to COVID-19. Specimen: PBMCs or T cells enriched from blood (not recorded which). CDR3 DNA: TGTGCCAGCAGCTTTCAGGGGGCAGGAACCGGGGAGCTGTTTTTT. Protein: CASSFQGAGTGELFF.